A single sample is the source of the 20 T cell receptor beta chains below, sequenced in a study of vaccination and CD4 T cells after COVID-19. What these receptors recognize is not known. The Oncomine TCR Beta short-read assay sequenced DNA from cultured CD4+ T cells. A single record per CDR3 protein comes from TCRdb applying MiXCR to the PCR reads. The profile shows roughly 14,000 distinct CDR3 sequences, 55% to 60% of them singletons. As for treatment: roughly 10-day PBMC culture with coronavirus spike peptide pools or control peptides (ViraFEST assay). The specimen was CD4+ T cells from blood, cultured in vitro. The receptors originated from a human donor who had recovered from COVID-19.

Only a few counts were recorded for this clonotype. The V and J genes are TRBV28 and TRBJ1-5, with 7 bases aligning to TRBD1. The CDR3 spans 15 residues. The J segment lost 0 bases and the V segment lost 5 bases, leaving 4 bases of the junction unmatched. Germline CDR1 is MDHEN and CDR2 is SYDVKM. The CDR3 nucleotides are TGTGCCAGCAGTCTAGGACAGGTTAGCAATCAGCCCCAGCATTTT. It is translated as CASSLGQVSNQPQHF.

This clonotype was recorded once. The chain couples TRBV7-8 to TRBJ1-2; 7 bases fit TRBD1. With 4 bases clipped from V and 4 bases from J, the junction kept 6 bases outside the gene matches. The CDR3 is made up of 14 amino acids. In germline, CDR1 is SGHVS, CDR2 FQNEAQ. CDR3 sequence (DNA): TGTGCCAGCAGCTACCAGACAGGGACCTATGGCTACACCTTC. This sequence encodes CASSYQTGTYGYTF.

V gene TRBV20-1 combines with J gene TRBJ2-5; the D gene is possibly TRBD1 (6 bases). CDR3 size: 16 residues. Per the germline V gene, CDR1 is DFQATT and CDR2 is SNEGSKA (reference sequence). Trimming stripped 4 bases from V and 0 bases from J, with 18 bases between. The CDR3: CSATGLGDMDQETQYF. The CDR3 bases are TGCAGTGCTACCGGTTTGGGGGACATGGACCAAGAGACCCAGTACTTC.

The chain employs TRBV7-9 and TRBJ2-3; 14 bases align to TRBD2. After removal of 6 bases from V and 3 bases from J, the junction contained 8 bases not matched to a gene. The CDR3 sequence is 17 residues long. Germline V gene lookup returns CDR1 SEHNR and CDR2 FQNEAQ (reference sequence). DNA for the CDR3: TGTGCCAGCAGAGGGACTAGCGGGAGACGGGGGACAGATACGCAGTATTTT. This codes for CASRGTSGRRGTDTQYF.

The chain links TRBV20-1 to TRBJ2-1; 10 bases are a match to TRBD1. J gave up 13 bases and V 6 bases, and 12 bases lay outside the gene matches. This CDR3 spans 13 amino acids. The germline V gene encodes CDR1 DFQATT and CDR2 SNEGSKA (reference sequence). CDR3 sequence reads: CSAPEFGQGVQFF. CDR3 nucleotides: TGCAGTGCCCCCGAGTTTGGACAGGGGGTACAGTTCTTC.

The CDR3 sequence is CASSREKNTEAFF. The CDR3 coding sequence is TGTGCCAGTAGTCGAGAGAAGAACACTGAAGCTTTCTTT. The chain recombines TRBV19 with TRBJ1-1; D unclear. This CDR3 has 13 residues. With 5 bases removed from V and 1 base from J, the gap between germline ends came to 8 bases. CDR1 LNHDA and CDR2 SQIVND come from the germline V gene (reference sequence).

The V and J genes are TRBV12-3 or TRBV12-4 and TRBJ1-5; D unclear. Trimming shortened V by 0 bases and J by 5 bases, and 11 bases separated the two germline ends. This CDR3 region has 15 residues. The CDR3, as DNA: TGTGCCAGCAGTTTAGCGGGGAAGGGCGATCAGCCCCAGCATTTT. It specifies CASSLAGKGDQPQHF.

This clonotype was detected a few times. V and J are TRBV28 and TRBJ1-5; 12 nucleotides line up with TRBD1. This CDR3 has 16 amino acids. After removal of 5 bases from V and 6 bases from J, the junction contained 8 bases not matched to a gene. CDR1 and CDR2 from the germline V gene are MDHEN and SYDVKM. The CDR3: CASSVTGTGGGQPQHF. Written as DNA, the CDR3 is TGTGCCAGCAGTGTAACCGGGACAGGGGGCGGTCAGCCCCAGCATTTT.

This clonotype was observed a handful of times. The V gene is TRBV7-9, the J gene TRBJ1-1; a possible D gene is TRBD1 (6 bases). Looked up from germline, CDR1 is SEHNR and CDR2 is FQNEAQ (reference sequence). CDR3 length: 17 amino acids. V was trimmed by 5 bases and J by 1 base, leaving 20 bases between them. The CDR3 protein is CASSPGRGQPKNTEAFF. For the CDR3, the DNA is TGTGCCAGCAGCCCAGGGAGAGGACAGCCTAAGAACACTGAAGCTTTCTTT.

The chain recombines TRBV20-1 with TRBJ1-5, with D possibly TRBD1 on 5 matching bases. V lost 6 bases and J 6 bases, leaving 12 bases between the germline ends. CDR3 length: 12 residues. Looked up from germline, CDR1 is DFQATT and CDR2 is SNEGSKA (reference sequence). This CDR3 reads CSAGGRTQPQHF. CDR3 nucleotides: TGCAGTGCCGGGGGACGGACTCAGCCCCAGCATTTT.

The chain links TRBV27 to TRBJ2-2; the D gene is possibly TRBD1 (5 bases). Trimming left V 1 base short and J 1 base short, with 10 bases between. CDR1 MNHEY and CDR2 SMNVEV come from the germline V gene (reference sequence). The CDR3 loop spans 16 amino acids. CDR3 sequence reads: CASSLWVGQNTGELFF. The CDR3 nucleotides are TGTGCCAGCAGTTTATGGGTAGGACAGAACACCGGGGAGCTGTTTTTT.

This clonotype was observed a handful of times. CDR3 nucleotide sequence: TGCGCCAGCAGCCAAGACTTAACGCTAGCGTATCGATCTAGCACAGATACGCAGTATTTT. Amino acids: CASSQDLTLAYRSSTDTQYF. This chain uses TRBV4-3 with TRBJ2-3; D might be TRBD2 (6 bases). The CDR3 has 20 residues. V shed 0 bases and J shed 0 bases, with 22 bases lying between them. Germline V gives CDR1 LGHNA, CDR2 YSLEER.

The chain joins TRBV12-3 or TRBV12-4 to TRBJ2-7; TRBD1 might be the D (6 bases). The CDR3 loop spans 13 amino acids. Trimming took off 6 bases at V and 7 bases at J, with 16 bases between the two ends. The CDR3 region is CASSPSTGREQYF. CDR3 bases: TGTGCCAGCAGCCCTTCAACAGGGCGGGAGCAGTACTTC.

The rearrangement uses TRBV6-5 and TRBJ2-2; D is ambiguous. The CDR3 extends over 12 amino acids. The germline V gene has CDR1 MNHEY and CDR2 SVGAGI. Trimming pared 8 bases from V and 7 bases from J, leaving 11 bases between. Here the CDR3 DNA reads TGTGCCAGCGGTTGGGCAGGCGGGGAGCTGTTTTTT. Its protein is CASGWAGGELFF.

The CDR3 nucleotides are TGTGCCAGCGTTGGAGACACTGAAGCTTTCTTT. Translating it yields CASVGDTEAFF. This chain uses TRBV2 with TRBJ1-1; D remains ambiguous. The CDR3 is made up of 11 amino acids. Trimming took off 8 bases at V and 3 bases at J, with 7 bases between the two ends. Germline lookup yields CDR1 SNHLY and CDR2 FYNNEI.

The rearrangement joins TRBV20-1 to TRBJ1-2, with 8 bases matching TRBD1. The CDR3 spans 13 residues. V was pared by 5 bases and J by 8 bases, with 10 bases of the junction left unmatched. Germline CDR1 and CDR2: DFQATT and SNEGSKA (reference sequence). The CDR3 DNA follows: TGCAGTGCTTCCTCTCAGGGGGCCCTCGGCTACACCTTC. Translated: CSASSQGALGYTF.

The chain recombines TRBV6-1 with TRBJ1-1; D uncertain. In germline, CDR1 is MNHNS, CDR2 SASEGT. The CDR3 is 13 residues long. V was shortened by 6 bases and J by 4 bases, with 12 bases between the two germline ends. CDR3 sequence: CASRPSGSTEAFF. In DNA, the CDR3 is TGTGCCAGCAGGCCCTCGGGGAGCACTGAAGCTTTCTTT.

The rearrangement uses TRBV20-1 and TRBJ2-7, with 8 bases matching TRBD1. J was trimmed by 2 bases and V by 5 bases; bases with no gene match: 5. The CDR3 has 13 residues. In germline, CDR1 is DFQATT, CDR2 SNEGSKA (reference sequence). The CDR3: CSARDRPTYEQYF. CDR3 in DNA: TGCAGTGCTCGGGACAGGCCGACCTACGAGCAGTACTTC.

The V call is TRBV20-1, the J call TRBJ2-1, with D perhaps matching TRBD2 (5 bases). The germline V gene has CDR1 DFQATT and CDR2 SNEGSKA (reference sequence). Trimming removed 6 bases at V and 6 bases at J, with 18 bases between. This CDR3 spans 14 amino acids. The CDR3 here is CSALTSMGFNEQFF. The CDR3 region has the DNA TGCAGTGCCTTAACTAGTATGGGGTTCAATGAGCAGTTCTTC.

The genes are TRBV11-1 and TRBJ2-3; D is unresolved. The CDR3 consists of 15 residues. Germline assignment: CDR1 SGHAT and CDR2 FQDESV (reference sequence). The germline V and J ends were trimmed by 1 base and 4 bases, with 12 bases remaining between them. CDR3 region: CASSLEAWGADTQYF. The CDR3 nucleotides read TGTGCCAGCAGCTTAGAAGCTTGGGGTGCAGATACGCAGTATTTT.